Listed below are T cell receptor beta chains from one sample, sequenced in a study of spatial heterogeneity in lung cancer. MiXCR, applied by TCRdb to the 5' RACE reads, yields one record per CDR3 protein. The data contain about 100,000 distinct CDR3 sequences, 4.4% of them seen just once; the ten biggest clones take up 21%. The specimen was lung tumor tissue, collected at surgery. Source of these receptors: a male donor with early-stage non-small cell lung cancer. CDR3s include the opening cysteine and the closing phenylalanine or tryptophan. D genes are given only for firm matches. Size tells how often a clone was seen (once, few, many) or the class of an expanded clone, and some rows leave it out.

j_gene | v_gene | d_gene | abundance | CDR3nt | CDR3aa
TRBJ2-2 | TRBV28 | . | many | TGTGCCAGCACCAAAACCCGGACCGGGGAGCTGTTTTTT | CASTKTRTGELFF
TRBJ2-1 | TRBV28 | TRBD2 | many | TGTGCCAGCAGTTTATGGTCTAGCGGGGACTACAATGAGCAGTTCTTC | CASSLWSSGDYNEQFF
TRBJ1-5 | TRBV5-1 | . | many | TGCGCCAGCAGCTTGGACAGGGAGAATCAGCCCCAGCATTTT | CASSLDRENQPQHF
TRBJ1-2 | TRBV20-1 | . | many | TGCAGTGCTAGAGATCCCCGAAGGACCCTCTATGGCTACACCTTC | CSARDPRRTLYGYTF
TRBJ2-5 | TRBV27 | . | . | TGTGCCAGCAGTCCCTACCGACCTCAAGAGACCCAGTACTTC | CASSPYRPQETQYF
TRBJ2-4 | TRBV14 | TRBD2 | many | TGTGCCAGCAGTCCCTGGACTAGCGGGAGGGAAAACATTCAGTACTTC | CASSPWTSGRENIQYF
TRBJ2-5 | TRBV12-3/TRBV12-4 | . | . | TGTGCCAGCACCCTCGGGCAGGGCGAGGAGACCCAGTACTTC | CASTLGQGEETQYF
TRBJ2-3 | TRBV4-1 | TRBD2 | . | TGCGCCAGCAGCCAAATATCTAGCGGAGCGGATACGCAGTATTTT | CASSQISSGADTQYF
TRBJ1-6 | TRBV12-3/TRBV12-4 | . | few | TGTGCCAGCAGCCAAGGGCTTAGCTCCTATAATTCACCCCTCCACTTT | CASSQGLSSYNSPLHF
TRBJ2-1 | TRBV11-2 | TRBD2 | . | TGTGCCAGCAGGCTCTTACGCGGGAGAACACGGAATGAGCAGTTCTTC | CASRLLRGRTRNEQFF
TRBJ2-5 | TRBV5-1 | . | few | TGCGCCAGCAGCTTGTATGCCCTCAGGGCCCAAGAGACCCAGTACTTC | CASSLYALRAQETQYF
TRBJ1-1 | TRBV5-1 | . | many | TGCGCCAGCAGCATGGCCGGGGGAACTGAAGCTTTCTTT | CASSMAGGTEAFF
TRBJ2-7 | TRBV27 | . | many | TGTGCCAGCACCGAGGGGTCAGCGGGCGAGCAGTACTTC | CASTEGSAGEQYF
TRBJ1-4 | TRBV10-3 | TRBD1 | many | TGTGCCATCAGTGAGGTACCGGGACAGCTCGATGAAAAACTGTTTTTT | CAISEVPGQLDEKLFF
TRBJ2-2 | TRBV4-2 | . | many | TGTGCCAGCAACCTACCTTCGTTGGGGAATGACACCGGGGAGCTGTTTTTT | CASNLPSLGNDTGELFF
TRBJ1-5 | TRBV28 | . | many | TGTGCCAGCAGAGAGACGGGGGATAATCAGCCCCAGCATTTT | CASRETGDNQPQHF
TRBJ2-7 | TRBV11-2 | TRBD2 | many | TGTGCCAGCAGCATAACAGCGGGAGAACACTACGAGCAGTACTTC | CASSITAGEHYEQYF
TRBJ2-3 | TRBV20-1 | . | many | TGCAGTGCCCGGACCGCCCATCCCACGCAGTATTTT | CSARTAHPTQYF
TRBJ1-5 | TRBV7-6 | . | many | TGTGCCAGCAGCTTAGGGGCATTTCAGCCCCAGCATTTT | CASSLGAFQPQHF
TRBJ1-3 | TRBV28 | . | many | TGTGCCAGCAGTTTAATCGGAAACACCATATATTTT | CASSLIGNTIYF
TRBJ1-5 | TRBV6-1 | . | few | TGTGCCAGCAGTGCACAGGGCTATAGCAATCAGCCCCAGCATTTT | CASSAQGYSNQPQHF
TRBJ2-5 | TRBV3-1 | . | many | TGTGCCAGCAGCCTCGGACAGGGAGGGGTGACCCAGTACTTC | CASSLGQGGVTQYF
TRBJ2-1 | TRBV7-9 | . | few | TGTGCCAGCAGCCTAATGAAAGTTGATGAGCAGTTCTTC | CASSLMKVDEQFF
TRBJ2-2 | TRBV3-1 | TRBD2 | many | TGTGCCAGCAGCCGCCAGAGCGGGAGGACCAACACCGGGGAGCTGTTTTTT | CASSRQSGRTNTGELFF